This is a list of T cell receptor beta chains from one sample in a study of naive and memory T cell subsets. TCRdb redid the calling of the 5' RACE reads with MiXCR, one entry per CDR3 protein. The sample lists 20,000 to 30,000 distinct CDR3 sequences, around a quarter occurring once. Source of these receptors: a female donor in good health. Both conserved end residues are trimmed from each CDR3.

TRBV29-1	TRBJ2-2	SATGGAWNTGELF
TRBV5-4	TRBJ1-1	ASSLGGGGSNTEAF
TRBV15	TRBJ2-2	ATTRYPSGTGDTGELF
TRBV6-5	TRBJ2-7	ASSKGQFSYEQY
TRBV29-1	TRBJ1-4	SVSGWEEKLF
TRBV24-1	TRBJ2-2	ATSDLRAPGELF
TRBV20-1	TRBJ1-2	SAPPTETARA
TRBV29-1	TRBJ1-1	SVVVQFNTEAF
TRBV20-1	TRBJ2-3	SANPLAGVTDTQY
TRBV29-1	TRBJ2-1	SSVAGTRYNEQF
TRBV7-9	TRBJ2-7	ASSFSDSSYEQY
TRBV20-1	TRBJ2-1	SAAGGLGEQF
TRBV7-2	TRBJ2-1	ASSLTGASYNEQF
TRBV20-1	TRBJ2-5	SARDRLAGTQETQY
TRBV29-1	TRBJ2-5	SVLAGGFQETQY
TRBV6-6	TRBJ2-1	ASSWDRAGEQF
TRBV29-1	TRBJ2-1	SVPWRRGPYNEQF
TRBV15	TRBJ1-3	ATSMTGLGNTIY
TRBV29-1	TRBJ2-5	SVGPETQY
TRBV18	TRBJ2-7	ASSYIRWGEQY
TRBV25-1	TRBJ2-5	ASTSRAGEETQY
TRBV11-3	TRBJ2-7	ASSLVTSGSYEQY